This T cell receptor beta chain was obtained from a study of cytomegalovirus exposure and HLA in healthy donors. Study information: An analysis done earlier identified roughly 120 million unique TCR beta sequences from about 179 million T cells. Study-wide points: Sequences of the TCR beta chain were said to predict the HLA-A and HLA-B alleles of most subjects accurately.

The PCR employed 60 Vbeta primers together with 13 Jbeta primers. Authors' methods: It was a later analysis that counted about 80 million unique TCR beta chains, of which some 12 million were shared. Clones were sequenced by immunoSEQ multiplex PCR, and TCRdb holds only the in-frame ones, with some missing. That table gives V, J and clone size, and the DNA gave D and trimming. The table lists roughly 100,000 clones, 75% of them singletons. Healthy bone marrow donors made up the donor group. Concerning this clone itself: Its specificity is unknown.

The germline V gene has CDR1 MDHEN and CDR2 SYDVKM. This CDR3 is 16 amino acids long. The V gene end was trimmed by 4 bases and the J gene end by 5 bases; junction bases not matched to a gene: 8. The TCR comes from a man aged 50 to 59 in good health and CMV-seronegative. V is TRBV28 and J is TRBJ1-5; 10 bases are shared with TRBD1. Sequenced: PBMCs. The DNA for the CDR3 is TGTGCCAGCAGTTCTCAGGACAGGGGGTCCTATCAGCCCCAGCATTTT. Translation gives CASSSQDRGSYQPQHF.